A selection of T cell receptor beta chains follows, all from one sample in a study of control samples from healthy donors and cancer patients. Assay: immunoSEQ multiplex PCR; the TCRdb copy retains only in-frame clones and omits some. The table has roughly 69,000 clones, more than 75% seen once; the top ten hold under 3%. Sequencing was carried out using PBMCs. These TCRs come from a woman between 50 and 59 years old with head and neck cancer. The CDR3 runs from the conserved cysteine through the conserved F or W. Fields, in order: D gene, V gene, clone size, J gene, CDR3 DNA, CDR3 protein. D genes are given only for firm matches. Clone size is not always given. Where it is, it says once, few, many or a class for expanded clones.

TRBD2,TRBV30,.,TRBJ2-7,TGTGCCTGGAGTAGGGCGGGGGGCCTCGGGGAGAAGTACTTC,CAWSRAGGLGEKYF
TRBD1,TRBV9,.,TRBJ1-2,TGTGCCAGCAAAGGAGAGGGACAGTTCTATGGCTACACCTTC,CASKGEGQFYGYTF
TRBD2,TRBV3-1/TRBV3-2,.,TRBJ2-2,TGTGCCAGCAGCCAAGCTGCCCGTCAGCGGGGTAACACCGGGGAGCTGTTTTTT,CASSQAARQRGNTGELFF
.,TRBV2,.,TRBJ2-1,TGTGCCAGCAGTGCGGGGGTCCCCGTGCAGTTCTTC,CASSAGVPVQFF
TRBD1,TRBV12-3/TRBV12-4,once,TRBJ2-2,TGTGCCAGCAGCCAGGGGGCAGGGGGGGAGCTGTTTTTT,CASSQGAGGELFF
TRBD1,TRBV7-3,.,TRBJ1-2,TGTGCCAGCAGCTTAAAGTGGCAGCGCAGGGGGCTCTATAACTATGGCTACACCTTC,CASSLKWQRRGLYNYGYTF
.,TRBV30,.,TRBJ1-6,TGTGCCTGGAGTGGCCCTAATTCACCCCTCCACTTT,CAWSGPNSPLHF
.,TRBV9,.,TRBJ1-2,TGTGCCAGCAGCGACACCAGGGGCGGCTTCTCTGGCTACACCTTC,CASSDTRGGFSGYTF
TRBD2,TRBV9,.,TRBJ2-7,TGTGCCAGCAGCGTCCTAGCGGGCGGGCCCCCCTACGAGCAGTACTTC,CASSVLAGGPPYEQYF
.,TRBV4-1,.,TRBJ2-2,TGCGCCAGCAGCCAAGTTGGGAAGAACACCGGGGAGCTGTTTTTT,CASSQVGKNTGELFF
TRBD1,TRBV6-5,.,TRBJ1-6,TGTGCCAGCCGGGACAGGGTGAATAATTCACCCCTCCACTTT,CASRDRVNNSPLHF
.,TRBV5-5,.,TRBJ2-3,TGTGCCAGCAGCCTTGGTGGTGGGGGGGCGAGCACAGATACGCAGTATTTT,CASSLGGGGASTDTQYF
TRBD2,TRBV5-1,.,TRBJ2-3,TGCGCCAGCAGCAGAACTAGCGGGGGGGGCACAGATACGCAGTATTTT,CASSRTSGGGTDTQYF
.,TRBV28,once,TRBJ1-6,TGTGCCAGCAGTGGGAGGGTAGGGGCAAGGCAACTGTCTTATAATTCACCCCTCCACTTT,CASSGRVGARQLSYNSPLHF
TRBD2,TRBV5-1,.,TRBJ2-3,TGCGCCCGCCGAGACGGGCCGGGACTCGCGGGGGGCCGGGGGACAGATACGCAGTATTTT,CARRDGPGLAGGRGTDTQYF
TRBD1,TRBV19,.,TRBJ1-5,TGTGCCAGTAGTATTCAAAGGACAGGGGGCTCCCGTGCCCAGCATTTT,CASSIQRTGGSRAQHF
TRBD2,TRBV2,once,TRBJ2-5,TGTGCCAGCAGTGGCGGGGGGCCCTCCGAGACCCAGTACTTC,CASSGGGPSETQYF
TRBD1,TRBV4-2,.,TRBJ2-1,TGTGCCAGCAGCCAAGTGATGGGGACAGGGGGTCTAAGCTCCTACAATGAGCAGTTCTTC,CASSQVMGTGGLSSYNEQFF
.,TRBV7-9,.,TRBJ2-1,TGTGCCAGCAGCTCATTGGATTATGGTGAGCAGTTCTTC,CASSSLDYGEQFF
.,TRBV11-2,.,TRBJ1-5,TGTGCCAGCAGCTTAGAGGGAGCTAATCAGCCCCAGCATTTT,CASSLEGANQPQHF
.,TRBV19,.,TRBJ2-2,TGTGCCAGTACCGTGAAGAGGGACACCGGGGAGCTGTTTTTT,CASTVKRDTGELFF
TRBD1,TRBV24-1,.,TRBJ1-2,TGTGCCACCAGTGACCCGCGACAGGGTGACTATGGCTACACCTTC,CATSDPRQGDYGYTF
.,TRBV14,.,TRBJ2-7,TGTGCCAGCAGCCAAGGGGGGCAGCGGCAGGGATCCTACGAGCAGTACTTC,CASSQGGQRQGSYEQYF
TRBD1,TRBV15,.,TRBJ2-1,TGTGCCACCAGCAGCGCCCAAGGGGGCGTCCAGATGTACAATGAGCAGTTCTTC,CATSSAQGGVQMYNEQFF
.,TRBV5-4,.,TRBJ1-1,TGTGCCAGCAGCTTGGCGACGGGGGGTGACACTGAAGCTTTCTTT,CASSLATGGDTEAFF
TRBD1,TRBV9,.,TRBJ1-2,TGTGCCAGCTCGACAGGGGGTAACTATGGCTACACCTTC,CASSTGGNYGYTF
.,TRBV7-2,.,TRBJ2-1,TGTGCCAGCAGCCCCCCCAACAGATACAATGAGCAGTTCTTC,CASSPPNRYNEQFF
.,TRBV7-6,.,TRBJ2-3,TGTGCCAGCAGCTTAGGAGTGGCTTATGCTAGTACAGATACGCAGTATTTT,CASSLGVAYASTDTQYF
.,TRBV5-1,.,TRBJ2-3,TGCGCCAGCAGCTTGGGCAGGCTAAGGGATACGCAGTATTTT,CASSLGRLRDTQYF
TRBD1,TRBV27,medium-sized,TRBJ2-7,TGTGCCAGCAGTTTACAGGGGGCGAACTACGAGCAGTACTTC,CASSLQGANYEQYF
.,TRBV5-1,once,TRBJ2-2,TGCGCCAGCCGAGGAGGGTCCTGGGCCGGGGAGCTGTTTTTT,CASRGGSWAGELFF
.,TRBV6-5,few,TRBJ1-1,TGTGCCAGCACGGTCAGGGTCGTTGAAGCTTTCTTT,CASTVRVVEAFF
.,TRBV19,.,TRBJ2-2,TGTGCCAGTAGTAAGGGGGAGGGAACCGGGGAGCTGTTTTTT,CASSKGEGTGELFF
.,TRBV19,few,TRBJ1-4,TGTGCCAGTACCAAGTCTGAGGAACTGTTTTTT,CASTKSEELFF
.,TRBV3-1/TRBV3-2,.,TRBJ1-2,TGTGCCAGCAGCCAAGGGTCAAGGGAAGGCTACACCTTC,CASSQGSREGYTF
.,TRBV28,.,TRBJ1-5,TGTGCCAGCAGTTTAGTAAGAGGGGAGGACGGTCAGCCCCAGCATTTT,CASSLVRGEDGQPQHF
.,TRBV2,.,TRBJ2-2,TGTGCCAGTCGTCCCATCGCGGGGTTCACCGGGGAGCTGTTTTTT,CASRPIAGFTGELFF
TRBD2,TRBV7-9,.,TRBJ2-1,TGTGCCAGCAGCTCCCGCTCCTGGACTAGCGGGGAGCAGTTCTTC,CASSSRSWTSGEQFF
.,TRBV5-1,.,TRBJ1-2,TGCGCCAGCAGCTTGACCCTAACGGGAGCTAACTATGGCTACACCTTC,CASSLTLTGANYGYTF
.,TRBV5-1,.,TRBJ1-1,TGCGCCAGCAGCTTGGGAACTATGAACACTGAAGCTTTCTTT,CASSLGTMNTEAFF
TRBD1,TRBV7-3,.,TRBJ1-6,TGTGCCAGCAGCCCACAGGGGGCAGATAATTCACCCCTCCACTTT,CASSPQGADNSPLHF
TRBD1,TRBV2,.,TRBJ1-4,TGTGCCAACCGGGACAGGGAGGAAAAACTGTTTTTT,CANRDREEKLFF
TRBD2,TRBV2,.,TRBJ2-7,TGTGCCAGCAGGTCTCTAGCGGGGGGGAGCTCCTACGAGCAGTACTTC,CASRSLAGGSSYEQYF
.,TRBV7-2,.,TRBJ1-1,TGTGCCAGCAGCTCCGGGGGGGGAGGGATAATGAACACTGAAGCTTTCTTT,CASSSGGGGIMNTEAFF
TRBD2,TRBV7-2,.,TRBJ2-1,TGTGCCAGCAGCCCCCCGATGGGGCGGGGGGGATCCTACAATGAGCAGTTCTTC,CASSPPMGRGGSYNEQFF
TRBD1,TRBV19,.,TRBJ1-5,TGTGCCAGTACCAACCTTAACAGGGGGGGCAATCAGCCCCAGCATTTT,CASTNLNRGGNQPQHF
TRBD2,TRBV4-1,.,TRBJ2-5,TGCGCCAGCAGCCAAGGGGTCGGTAGCGGGGCGTACCAAGAGACCCAGTACTTC,CASSQGVGSGAYQETQYF
.,TRBV28,.,TRBJ2-4,TGTGCCAGCAGTCCAGGAGGTGGAAACATTCAGTACTTC,CASSPGGGNIQYF